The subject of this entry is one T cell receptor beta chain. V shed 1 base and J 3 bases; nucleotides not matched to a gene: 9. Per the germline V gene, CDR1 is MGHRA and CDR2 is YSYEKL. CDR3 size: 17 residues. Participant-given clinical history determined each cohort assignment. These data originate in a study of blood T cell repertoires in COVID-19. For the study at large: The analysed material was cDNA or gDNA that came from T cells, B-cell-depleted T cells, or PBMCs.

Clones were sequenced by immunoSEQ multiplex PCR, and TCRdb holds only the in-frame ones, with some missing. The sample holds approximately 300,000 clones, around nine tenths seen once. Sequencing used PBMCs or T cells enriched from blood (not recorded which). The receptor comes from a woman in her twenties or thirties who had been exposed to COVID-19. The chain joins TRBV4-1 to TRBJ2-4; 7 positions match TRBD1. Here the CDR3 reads CASSQVRGGLGKNIQYF. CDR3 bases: TGCGCCAGCAGCCAAGTCAGAGGGGGCCTAGGCAAAAACATTCAGTACTTC.